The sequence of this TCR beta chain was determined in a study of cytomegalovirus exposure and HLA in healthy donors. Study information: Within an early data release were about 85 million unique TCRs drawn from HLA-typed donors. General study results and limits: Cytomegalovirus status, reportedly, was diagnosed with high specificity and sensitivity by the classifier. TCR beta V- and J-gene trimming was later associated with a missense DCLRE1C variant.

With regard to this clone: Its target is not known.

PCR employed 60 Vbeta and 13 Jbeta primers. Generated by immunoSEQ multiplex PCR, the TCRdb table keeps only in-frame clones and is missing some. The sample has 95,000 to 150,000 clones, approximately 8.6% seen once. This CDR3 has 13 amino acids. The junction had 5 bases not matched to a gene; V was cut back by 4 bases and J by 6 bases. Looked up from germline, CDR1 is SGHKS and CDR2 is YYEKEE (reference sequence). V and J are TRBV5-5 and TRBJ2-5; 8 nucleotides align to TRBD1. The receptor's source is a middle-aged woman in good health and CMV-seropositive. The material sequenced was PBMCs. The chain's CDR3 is CASSQTGVQTQYF. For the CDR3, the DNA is TGTGCCAGCAGCCAGACAGGGGTCCAGACCCAGTACTTC.